One sample yielded the 8 T cell receptor beta chains listed below, sequenced in a study of metastatic and nonmetastatic thyroid tumors. MiXCR was used by TCRdb to re-call the PCR reads. The profile covers some 6,900 clones, with over 2.5% appearing a single time and around 15% taken by the ten largest. All patients were treatment-naive before thyroid surgery. What was sequenced was tumor tissue. The receptors were sampled from a female donor with papillary thyroid cancer or a benign thyroid nodule (not recorded which). Some clones in this sample may be carry-over from other donors' samples.

This clone was counted at least ten times. No conserved phenylalanine or tryptophan ends this CDR3, so it is likely a read error. The chain couples TRBV12-3 or TRBV12-4 to TRBJ2-1; 7 positions match TRBD1. With V trimmed by 5 bases and J by 5 bases, 9 bases remained unmatched. This CDR3 region has 15 residues. CDR3: CASSITGEGDNEQFV. Here the CDR3 DNA reads TGTGCCAGCAGTATTACAGGGGAAGGGGACAATGAGCAGTTCGTC.

The table lists this clone with a few counts. Because the CDR3 is missing its conserved closing phenylalanine or tryptophan, this is likely a read error. This chain links TRBV10-3 with TRBJ1-3, with 9 bases lining up with TRBD1. V trimming: 11 bases; J trimming: 6 bases; junction bases outside the gene matches: 11. The CDR3 is 14 residues long. From germline, CDR1 is ENHRY and CDR2 SYGVKD. CDR3 sequence: CALQGAQWENTIYS. The DNA for the CDR3 is TGTGCCTTACAGGGGGCTCAATGGGAAAACACCATATATTCT.

Regarding this clone: At one of its ends the junction is not consistent with the germline gene, which may arise from a read error. The V and J genes are TRBV20-1 and TRBJ2-1; unclear D gene. This CDR3 is 13 amino acids long. Germline V gene sequence: CDR1 DFQATT, CDR2 SNEGSKA (reference sequence). This chain's CDR3 is CSASSPLDGEKFF. The CDR3 bases are TGCAGTGCTAGTAGTCCTTTAGATGGTGAGAAGTTCTTC.

This clone is classed as medium-sized. The V and J genes are TRBV6-1 and TRBJ2-7; TRBD2 matches 7 bases. The CDR3 runs 15 residues. Per the germline V gene, CDR1 is MNHNS and CDR2 is SASEGT. With V trimmed by 2 bases and J by 1 base, 5 bases remained unmatched. CDR3 bases: TGTGCCAGCAGTGAAATGTACGGGGGGTCCTACGAGCAGTACTTC. The encoded protein is CASSEMYGGSYEQYF.

Sample share makes this clone medium-sized. This chain connects TRBV3-1 to TRBJ1-4; 8 nucleotides line up with TRBD1. Germline V gene lookup returns CDR1 LGHDT and CDR2 YNNKEL (reference sequence). This CDR3 is built from 14 residues. The ends lost 4 bases at V and 8 bases at J; junction bases unmatched: 6. CDR3 region: CASSRGRGPEKLFF. Written as DNA, the CDR3 is TGTGCCAGCAGCCGAGGCAGGGGGCCGGAAAAACTGTTTTTT.

This clone is termed medium-sized. The chain carries TRBV12-3 or TRBV12-4 and TRBJ1-5; no clear D gene. V shed 3 bases and J shed 3 bases, with 12 bases lying between them. CDR3 length equals 15 residues. The CDR3 bases are TGTGCCAGCAGTTTCCGAGGAGGGCACAATCAGCCCCAGCATTTT. Translation gives CASSFRGGHNQPQHF.

This clone was counted at least ten times. A much larger clone is a single base away; this may be a read error. Other DNA sequences in this sample translate to the same CDR3. The rearrangement joins TRBV20-1 to TRBJ2-1; perhaps TRBD2 as D (5 bases). CDR1 is DFQATT, CDR2 SNEGSKA, per germline (reference sequence). The length of the CDR3 is 15 residues. CDR3 sequence (DNA): TGCAGTGCTAGTCGTCCCTCGGGATTCAACAATGAGCAGTTCTTT. This gives the protein CSASRPSGFNNEQFF.

Within the sample, this clone is medium-sized (0.01 to 0.1%). The rearrangement uses TRBV11-3 and TRBJ2-1, with D possibly TRBD2 on 6 matching bases. The V gene lost 2 bases and the J gene lost 0 bases, with 8 bases spanning the gap. This CDR3 contains 15 residues. In germline, CDR1 is SGHNT, CDR2 YENEEA. CDR3 in amino acids: CASSLRRGSYNEQFF. The CDR3 bases are TGTGCCAGCAGCTTAAGGCGGGGCTCCTACAATGAGCAGTTCTTC.